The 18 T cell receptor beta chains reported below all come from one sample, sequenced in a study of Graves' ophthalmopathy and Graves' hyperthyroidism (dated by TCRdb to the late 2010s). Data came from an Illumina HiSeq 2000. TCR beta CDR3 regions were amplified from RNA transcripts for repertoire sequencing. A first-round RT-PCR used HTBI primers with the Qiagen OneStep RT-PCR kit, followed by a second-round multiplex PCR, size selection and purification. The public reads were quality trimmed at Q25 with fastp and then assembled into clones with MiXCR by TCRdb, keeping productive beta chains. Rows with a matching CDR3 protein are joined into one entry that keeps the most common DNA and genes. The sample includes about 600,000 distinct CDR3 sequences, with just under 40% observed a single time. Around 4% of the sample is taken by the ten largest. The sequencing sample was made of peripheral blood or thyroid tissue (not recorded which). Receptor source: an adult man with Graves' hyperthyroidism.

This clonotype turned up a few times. The CDR3 coding sequence is TGTGCCAGCAGTTTATTAGGGGCGGGAACTGAAGCTTTCTTT. This translates into CASSLLGAGTEAFF. The gene calls are TRBV12-3 or TRBV12-4 and TRBJ1-1; TRBD1 is a possible D gene (5 bases). Between the trimmed V and J ends, which lost 2 bases and 5 bases, there was a span of 12 bases. The CDR3 runs 14 residues.

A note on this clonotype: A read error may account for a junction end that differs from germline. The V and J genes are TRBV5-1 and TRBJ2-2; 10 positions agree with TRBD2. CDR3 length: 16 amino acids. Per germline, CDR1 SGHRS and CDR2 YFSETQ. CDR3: CASSLTGTSVTGELFF. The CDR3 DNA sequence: TGTGCCAGCAGCTTAACCGGGACTAGCGTCACCGGGGAGCTGTTTTTT. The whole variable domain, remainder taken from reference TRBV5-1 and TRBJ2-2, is KAGVTQTPRYLIKTRGQQVTLSCSPISGHRSVSWYQQTPGQGLQFLFEYFSETQRNKGNFPGRFSGRQFSNSRSEMNVSTLELGDSALYLCASSLTGTSVTGELFFGEGSRLTVL.

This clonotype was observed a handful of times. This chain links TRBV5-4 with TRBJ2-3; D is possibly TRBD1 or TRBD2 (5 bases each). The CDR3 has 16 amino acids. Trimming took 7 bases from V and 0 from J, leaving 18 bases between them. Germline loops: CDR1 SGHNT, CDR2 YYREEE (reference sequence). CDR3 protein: CASGGYRDASTDTQYF. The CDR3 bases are TGTGCCAGCGGTGGATATAGGGACGCTAGCACAGATACGCAGTATTTT.

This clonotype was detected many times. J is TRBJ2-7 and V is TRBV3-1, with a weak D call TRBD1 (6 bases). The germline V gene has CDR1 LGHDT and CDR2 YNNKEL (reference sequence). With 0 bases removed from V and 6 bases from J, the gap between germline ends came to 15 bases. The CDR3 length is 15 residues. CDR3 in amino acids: CASSQEQGHDGEQYF. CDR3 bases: TGTGCCAGCAGCCAAGAACAGGGTCACGACGGCGAGCAGTACTTC.

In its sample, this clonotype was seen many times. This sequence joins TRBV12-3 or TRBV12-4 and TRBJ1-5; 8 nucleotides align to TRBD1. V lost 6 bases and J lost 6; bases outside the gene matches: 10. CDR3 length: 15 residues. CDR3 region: CASSVGTGATQPQHF. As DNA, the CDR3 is TGTGCCAGCAGCGTCGGGACAGGAGCCACTCAGCCCCAGCATTTT.

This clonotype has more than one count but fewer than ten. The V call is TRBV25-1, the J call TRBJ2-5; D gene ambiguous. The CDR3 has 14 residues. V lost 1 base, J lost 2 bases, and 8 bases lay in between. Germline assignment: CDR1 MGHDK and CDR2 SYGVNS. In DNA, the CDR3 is TGTGCCAGCAGTGAATCTCCGCTTCAAGAGACCCAGTACTTC. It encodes CASSESPLQETQYF.

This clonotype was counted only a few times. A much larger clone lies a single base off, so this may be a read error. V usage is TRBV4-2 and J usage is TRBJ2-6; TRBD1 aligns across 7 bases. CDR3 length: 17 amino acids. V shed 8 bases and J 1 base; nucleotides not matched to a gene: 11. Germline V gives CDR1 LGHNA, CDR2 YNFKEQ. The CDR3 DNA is TGTGCCAGCGGCCCGAGACAGGGAACGTCTGGGGCCAACGTCCTGACTTTC. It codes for CASGPRQGTSGANVLTF.

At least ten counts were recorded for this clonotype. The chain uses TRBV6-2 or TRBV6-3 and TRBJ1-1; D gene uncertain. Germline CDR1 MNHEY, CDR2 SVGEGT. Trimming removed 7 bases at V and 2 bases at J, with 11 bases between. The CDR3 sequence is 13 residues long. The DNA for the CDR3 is TGTGCCAGCACCTTACTGGACAACACTGAAGCTTTCTTT. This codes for CASTLLDNTEAFF.

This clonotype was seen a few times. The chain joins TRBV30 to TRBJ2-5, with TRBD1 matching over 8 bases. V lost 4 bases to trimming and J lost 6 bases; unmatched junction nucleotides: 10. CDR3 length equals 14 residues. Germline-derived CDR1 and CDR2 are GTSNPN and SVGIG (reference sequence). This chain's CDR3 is CAWNAGTGGQTQYF. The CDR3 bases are TGTGCCTGGAATGCCGGGACAGGAGGCCAGACCCAGTACTTC. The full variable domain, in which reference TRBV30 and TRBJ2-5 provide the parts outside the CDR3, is SQTIHQWPATLVQPVGSPLSLECTVEGTSNPNLYWYRQAAGRGLQLLFYSVGIGQISSEVPQNLSASRPQDRQFILSSKKLLLSDSGFYLCAWNAGTGGQTQYFGPGTRLLVL.

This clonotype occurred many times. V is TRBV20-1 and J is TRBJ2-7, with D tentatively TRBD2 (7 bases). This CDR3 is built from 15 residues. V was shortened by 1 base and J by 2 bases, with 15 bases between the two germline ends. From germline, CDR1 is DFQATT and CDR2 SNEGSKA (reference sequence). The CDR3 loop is CSARGVGGVPYEQYF. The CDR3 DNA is TGCAGTGCTAGAGGTGTAGGGGGGGTTCCCTACGAGCAGTACTTC.

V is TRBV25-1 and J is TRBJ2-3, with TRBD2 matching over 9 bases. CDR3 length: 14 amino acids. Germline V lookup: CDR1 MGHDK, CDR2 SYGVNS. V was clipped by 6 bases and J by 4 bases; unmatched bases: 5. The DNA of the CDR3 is TGTGCCAGCAGCGCGGGAGGGATGTCAGATACGCAGTATTTT. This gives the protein CASSAGGMSDTQYF.

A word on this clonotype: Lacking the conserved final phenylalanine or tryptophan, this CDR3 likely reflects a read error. This CDR3 reads CASSIVWRVDNQPQHS. DNA of the CDR3: TGTGCCAGTAGTATAGTGTGGAGGGTAGACAATCAGCCCCAGCATTCT. The chain uses TRBV19 and TRBJ1-5; D not certain. Germline values: CDR1 LNHDA, CDR2 SQIVND (reference sequence). This CDR3 is 16 amino acids long. Between the trimmed V and J ends, which lost 1 base and 3 bases, there was a span of 13 bases.

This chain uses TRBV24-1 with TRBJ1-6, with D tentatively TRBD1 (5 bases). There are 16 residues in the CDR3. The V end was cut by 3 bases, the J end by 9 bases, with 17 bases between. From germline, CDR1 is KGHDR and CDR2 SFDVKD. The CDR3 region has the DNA TGTGCCACCAGTGATCCCGGGGGGGTTTCGGGTTCACCCCTCCACTTT. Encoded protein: CATSDPGGVSGSPLHF.

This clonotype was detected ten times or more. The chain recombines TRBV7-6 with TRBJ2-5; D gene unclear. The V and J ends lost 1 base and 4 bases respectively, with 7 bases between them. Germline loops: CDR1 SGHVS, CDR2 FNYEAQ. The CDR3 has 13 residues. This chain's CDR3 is CASSLVDRETQYF. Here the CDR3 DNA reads TGTGCCAGCAGCTTAGTGGATCGAGAGACCCAGTACTTC.

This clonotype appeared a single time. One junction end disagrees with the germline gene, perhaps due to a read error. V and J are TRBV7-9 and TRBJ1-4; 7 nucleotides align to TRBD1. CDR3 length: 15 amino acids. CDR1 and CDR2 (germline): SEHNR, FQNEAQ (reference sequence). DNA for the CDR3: TGTGCCAGCAGCTACCGACAGGGAACTCATGAAAAACTGTTTTTT. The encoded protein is CASSYRQGTHEKLFF.

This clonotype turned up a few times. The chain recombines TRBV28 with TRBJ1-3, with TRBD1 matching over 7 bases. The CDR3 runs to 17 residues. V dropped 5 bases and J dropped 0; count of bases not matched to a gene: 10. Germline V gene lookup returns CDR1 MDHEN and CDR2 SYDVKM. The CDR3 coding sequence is TGTGCCAGCAGTCCCACACCGGGACAGAGCTCTGGAAACACCATATATTTT. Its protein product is CASSPTPGQSSGNTIYF.

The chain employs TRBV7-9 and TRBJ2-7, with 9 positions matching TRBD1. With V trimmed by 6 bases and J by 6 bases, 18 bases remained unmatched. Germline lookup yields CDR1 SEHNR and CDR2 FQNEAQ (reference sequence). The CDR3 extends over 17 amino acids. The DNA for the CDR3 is TGTGCCAGCAGGGACGGGACAGGGCGAGTGTTTGGCGGCGAGCAGTACTTC. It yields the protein CASRDGTGRVFGGEQYF.

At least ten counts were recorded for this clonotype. The CDR3, as DNA: TGTGCCAGCAGCTTAGCCCGACCTCCAGGGTGTCCTGAAGCTTTCTTT. This encodes CASSLARPPGCPEAFF. J is TRBJ1-1 and V is TRBV7-4, with a possible D match to TRBD1 (5 bases). The germline V gene encodes CDR1 SGHVT and CDR2 SQSDAQ. The CDR3 length is 16 residues. The ends were cut back, 0 bases at V and 6 bases at J, with 17 bases in the middle.